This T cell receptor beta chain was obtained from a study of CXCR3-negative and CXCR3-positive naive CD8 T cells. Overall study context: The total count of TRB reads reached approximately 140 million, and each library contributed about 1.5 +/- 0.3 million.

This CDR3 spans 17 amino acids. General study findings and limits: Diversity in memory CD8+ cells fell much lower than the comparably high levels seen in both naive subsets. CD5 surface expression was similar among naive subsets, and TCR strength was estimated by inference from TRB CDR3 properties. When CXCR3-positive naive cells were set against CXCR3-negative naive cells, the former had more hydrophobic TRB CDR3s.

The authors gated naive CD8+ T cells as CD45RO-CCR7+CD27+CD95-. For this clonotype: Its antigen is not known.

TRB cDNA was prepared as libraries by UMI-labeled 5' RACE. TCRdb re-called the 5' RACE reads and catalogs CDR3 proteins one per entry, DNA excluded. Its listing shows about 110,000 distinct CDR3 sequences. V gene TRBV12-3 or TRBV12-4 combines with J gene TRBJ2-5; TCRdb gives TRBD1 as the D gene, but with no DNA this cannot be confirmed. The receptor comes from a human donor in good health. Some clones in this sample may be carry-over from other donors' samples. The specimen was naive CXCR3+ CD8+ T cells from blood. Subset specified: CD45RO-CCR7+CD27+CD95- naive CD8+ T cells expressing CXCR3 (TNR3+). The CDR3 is CASSLLLGQADGETQYF.